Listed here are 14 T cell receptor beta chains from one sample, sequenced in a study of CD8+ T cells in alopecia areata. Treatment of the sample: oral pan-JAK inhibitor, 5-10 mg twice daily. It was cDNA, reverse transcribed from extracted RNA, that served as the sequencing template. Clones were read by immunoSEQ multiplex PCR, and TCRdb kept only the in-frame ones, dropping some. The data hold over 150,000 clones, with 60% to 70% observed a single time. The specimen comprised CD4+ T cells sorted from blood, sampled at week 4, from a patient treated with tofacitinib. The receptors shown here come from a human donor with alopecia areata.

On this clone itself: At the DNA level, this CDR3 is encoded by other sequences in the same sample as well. CDR3 amino acids: CSAQQGVGTEAFF. The DNA of the CDR3 is TGCAGCGCCCAACAGGGTGTGGGGACTGAAGCTTTCTTT. The chain combines TRBV29-1 with TRBJ1-1; a weak D match, TRBD1 (6 bases). This CDR3 spans 13 amino acids. V lost 7 bases and J lost 5, with 17 bases in between. CDR1 and CDR2 from the germline V gene are SQVTM and ANQGSEA.

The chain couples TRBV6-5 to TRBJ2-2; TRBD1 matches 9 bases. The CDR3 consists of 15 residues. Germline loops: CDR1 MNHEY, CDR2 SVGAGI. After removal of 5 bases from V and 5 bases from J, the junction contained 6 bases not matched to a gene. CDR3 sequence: CASSPSGTGTGELFF. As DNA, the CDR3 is TGTGCCAGCAGTCCCAGTGGGACAGGGACCGGGGAGCTGTTTTTT.

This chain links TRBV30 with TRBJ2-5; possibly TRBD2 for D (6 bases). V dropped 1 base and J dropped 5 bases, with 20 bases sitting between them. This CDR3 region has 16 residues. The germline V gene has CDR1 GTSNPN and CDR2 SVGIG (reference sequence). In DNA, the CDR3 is TGTGCCTGGAGTGCGAGTTCCCTGGGACTCTTTGAGACCCAGTACTTC. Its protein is CAWSASSLGLFETQYF.

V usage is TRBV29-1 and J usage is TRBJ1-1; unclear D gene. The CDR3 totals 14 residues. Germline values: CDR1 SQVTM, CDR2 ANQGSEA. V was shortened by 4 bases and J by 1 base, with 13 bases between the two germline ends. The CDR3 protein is CSVGEPGRNTEAFF. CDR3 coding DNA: TGCAGCGTTGGAGAGCCTGGGAGGAACACTGAAGCTTTCTTT.

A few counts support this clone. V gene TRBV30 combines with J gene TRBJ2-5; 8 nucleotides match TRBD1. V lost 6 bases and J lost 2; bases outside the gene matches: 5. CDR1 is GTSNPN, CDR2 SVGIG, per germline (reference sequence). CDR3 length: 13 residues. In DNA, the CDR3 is TGTGCCTGTCTCGGGACAGGTCAAGAGACCCAGTACTTC. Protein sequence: CACLGTGQETQYF.

The CDR3 coding sequence is TGTGCCAGCAGTGAAGACCCATATGGCTACACCTTC. Its protein is CASSEDPYGYTF. This rearrangement joins TRBV6-1 to TRBJ1-2; D is ambiguous. Germline assignment: CDR1 MNHNS and CDR2 SASEGT. Trimming removed 1 base from V and 5 bases from J, with 5 bases in between. The CDR3 runs to 12 residues.

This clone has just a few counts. Written as DNA, the CDR3 is TGCGCCAGCAGCGACCAAGAGACCCAGTACTTC. Protein product: CASSDQETQYF. This chain links TRBV5-1 with TRBJ2-5; D ambiguous. The V gene lost 4 bases and the J gene lost 0 bases, with 1 base spanning the gap. Germline values: CDR1 SGHRS, CDR2 YFSETQ. This CDR3 has 11 amino acids.

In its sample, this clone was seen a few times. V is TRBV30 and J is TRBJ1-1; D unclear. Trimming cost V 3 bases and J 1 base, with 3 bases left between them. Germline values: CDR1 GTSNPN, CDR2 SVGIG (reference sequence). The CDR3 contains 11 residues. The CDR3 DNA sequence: TGTGCCTGGAGACAGAACACTGAAGCTTTCTTT. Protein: CAWRQNTEAFF.

The CDR3 DNA follows: TGTGCCAGCAGCCGTAGGGGGCAGGTGGACTATGGCTACACCTTC. This sequence encodes CASSRRGQVDYGYTF. The genes are TRBV7-2 and TRBJ1-2; TRBD1 aligns across 7 bases. This CDR3 is 15 amino acids long. The V gene's germline CDR1 is SGHTA and CDR2 FQGNSA. The ends lost 5 bases at V and 3 bases at J; junction bases unmatched: 9.

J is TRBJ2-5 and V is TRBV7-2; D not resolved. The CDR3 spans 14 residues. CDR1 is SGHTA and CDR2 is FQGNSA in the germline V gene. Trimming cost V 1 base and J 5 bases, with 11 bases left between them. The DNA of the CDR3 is TGTGCCAGCAGCTTAGATTCGGTGATGGAGACCCAGTACTTC. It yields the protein CASSLDSVMETQYF.

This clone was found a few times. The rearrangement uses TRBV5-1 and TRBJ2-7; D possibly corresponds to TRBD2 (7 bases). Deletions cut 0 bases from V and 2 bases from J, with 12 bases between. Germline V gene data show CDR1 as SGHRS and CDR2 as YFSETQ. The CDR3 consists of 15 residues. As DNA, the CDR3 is TGCGCCAGCAGCTTGGCCGGGGGGCGGCCCTACGAGCAGTACTTC. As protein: CASSLAGGRPYEQYF.

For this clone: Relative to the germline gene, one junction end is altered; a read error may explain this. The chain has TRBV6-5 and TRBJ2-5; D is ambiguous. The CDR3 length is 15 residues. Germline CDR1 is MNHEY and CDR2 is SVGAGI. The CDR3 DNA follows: TGTGCCAGCAGATCTATCGACTGGGCCCAAGGGACCCAGTACTTC. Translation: CASRSIDWAQGTQYF.

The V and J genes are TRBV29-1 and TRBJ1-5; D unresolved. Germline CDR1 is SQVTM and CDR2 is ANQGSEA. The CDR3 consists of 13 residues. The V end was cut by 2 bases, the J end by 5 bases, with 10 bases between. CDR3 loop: CSVEFYRDQPQHF. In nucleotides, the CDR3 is TGCAGCGTTGAATTTTATAGGGATCAGCCCCAGCATTTT.

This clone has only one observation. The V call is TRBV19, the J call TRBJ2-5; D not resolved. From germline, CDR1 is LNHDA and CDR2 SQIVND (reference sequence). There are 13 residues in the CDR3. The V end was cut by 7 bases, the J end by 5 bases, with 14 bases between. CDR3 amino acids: CASKPPGEETQYF. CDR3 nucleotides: TGTGCCAGTAAGCCCCCGGGTGAGGAGACCCAGTACTTC. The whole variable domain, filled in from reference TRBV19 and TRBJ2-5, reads DGGITQSPKYLFRKEGQNVTLSCEQNLNHDAMYWYRQDPGQGLRLIYYSQIVNDFQKGDIAEGYSVSREKKESFPLTVTSAQKNPTAFYLCASKPPGEETQYFGPGTRLLVL.